A single sample gave rise to the 8 T cell receptor beta chains below, sequenced in a study of tumor-infiltrating lymphocytes in primary liver carcinoma. The blood RNA (from unsorted whole blood) was obtained, and germline DNA was also extracted. From roughly 470 ng total RNA, TCR beta cDNA was generated with a primer in the constant region. Libraries of TCR beta came from three nested multiplex PCR rounds with slightly modified ARM-PCR. A C-beta reverse primer was combined with TRBV1-TRBV30 forward primers in the first two PCR rounds, and each round had approximately 9 cycles. TCRdb called the multiplex PCR reads again in MiXCR, with one record for every CDR3 protein. The table has about 180,000 distinct CDR3 sequences, 60% seen once. The sample consisted of peripheral blood. The source of these receptors is a man aged 35 to 55 with primary liver carcinoma and hepatitis B virus infection.

This clonotype was seen a handful of times. The chain is built from TRBV4-1 and TRBJ1-2; maybe TRBD1 (5 bases). Germline CDR1 is MGHRA and CDR2 is YSYEKL. Trimming left V 1 base short and J 7 bases short, with 16 bases between. The CDR3 is 15 residues long. CDR3 DNA: TGCGCCAGCAGCCAAGTTGAGGGGCCCTTGTCTGGCTACACCTTC. As protein: CASSQVEGPLSGYTF.

This clonotype has only a few counts. CDR3 nucleotide sequence: TGTGCCAGCAGCTTCGGGGGGCGCACTGAAGCTTTCTTT. Amino acids: CASSFGGRTEAFF. V gene TRBV5-6 combines with J gene TRBJ1-1, with a tentative D call TRBD1 (6 bases). Germline CDR1 SGHDT, CDR2 YYEEEE. The CDR3 loop spans 13 amino acids. V gave up 2 bases and J gave up 4 bases, with 9 bases separating them.

The chain links TRBV23-1 to TRBJ2-3; D is perhaps TRBD2 (5 bases). TRBV23-1 is placed among ORFs of uncertain function. This CDR3 is built from 18 residues. V was cut by 2 bases and J by 0 bases, with 18 bases left in between. CDR3: CASSQPEDAPGSTDTQYF. The CDR3 nucleotides read TGCGCCAGCAGTCAACCCGAGGATGCCCCGGGGAGCACAGATACGCAGTATTTT.

The chain combines TRBV29-1 with TRBJ2-1; tentatively, D is TRBD2 (5 bases). V dropped 7 bases and J dropped 1 base, with 11 bases sitting between them. The CDR3 contains 13 residues. Germline V gene data show CDR1 as SQVTM and CDR2 as ANQGSEA. CDR3 bases: TGCAGCGCAGTCCGGGAATCCTACAATGAGCAGTTCTTC. It codes for CSAVRESYNEQFF.

V gene TRBV29-1 combines with J gene TRBJ1-1; no reliable D call. CDR3 size: 11 residues. Per germline, CDR1 SQVTM and CDR2 ANQGSEA. CDR3 region: CNATGNTEAFF. The CDR3 nucleotides read TGCAACGCTACTGGGAACACTGAAGCTTTCTTT.

This chain uses TRBV12-3 or TRBV12-4 with TRBJ2-1, with 8 bases matching TRBD1. CDR3 length: 15 residues. J lost 4 bases, V lost 3 bases, and 5 bases had no gene match. CDR3 amino acids: CASSFLGQVYNEQFF. CDR3 in DNA: TGTGCCAGCAGTTTCCTGGGACAGGTATACAATGAGCAGTTCTTC.

There are a few counts of this clonotype. The rearrangement joins TRBV4-1 to TRBJ2-5; 8 bases fit TRBD2. In germline, CDR1 is MGHRA, CDR2 YSYEKL. V lost 1 base and J lost 6; bases outside the gene matches: 13. The CDR3 is made up of 17 amino acids. DNA of the CDR3: TGCGCCAGCAGCCAAGTCCTAAATGGAGCGGGAGAAAAGACCCAGTACTTC. This translates into CASSQVLNGAGEKTQYF.

The chain uses TRBV6-2 or TRBV6-3 and TRBJ2-7; TRBD2 might be the D (5 bases). Germline-derived CDR1 and CDR2 are MNHEY and SVGEGT. The CDR3 length is 14 residues. V lost 2 bases and J 5 bases, leaving 13 bases between the germline ends. This CDR3 is CASSYGAARDEQYF. As DNA, the CDR3 is TGTGCCAGCAGTTACGGAGCGGCACGGGACGAGCAGTACTTC.